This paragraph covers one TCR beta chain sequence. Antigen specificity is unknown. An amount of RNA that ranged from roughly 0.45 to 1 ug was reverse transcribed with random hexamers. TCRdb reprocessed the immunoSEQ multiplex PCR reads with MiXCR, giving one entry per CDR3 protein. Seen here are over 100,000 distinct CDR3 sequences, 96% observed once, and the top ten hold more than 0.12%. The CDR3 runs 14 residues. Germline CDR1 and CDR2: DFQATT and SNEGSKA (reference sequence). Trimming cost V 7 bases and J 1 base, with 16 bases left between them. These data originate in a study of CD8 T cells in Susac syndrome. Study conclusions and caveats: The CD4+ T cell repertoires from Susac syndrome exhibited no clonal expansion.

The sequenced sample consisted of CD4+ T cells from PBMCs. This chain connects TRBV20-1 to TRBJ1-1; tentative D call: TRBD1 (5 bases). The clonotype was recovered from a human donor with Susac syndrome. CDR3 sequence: CSGLPHGQNTEAFF. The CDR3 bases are TGCAGTGGACTTCCCCATGGACAGAACACTGAAGCTTTCTTT.